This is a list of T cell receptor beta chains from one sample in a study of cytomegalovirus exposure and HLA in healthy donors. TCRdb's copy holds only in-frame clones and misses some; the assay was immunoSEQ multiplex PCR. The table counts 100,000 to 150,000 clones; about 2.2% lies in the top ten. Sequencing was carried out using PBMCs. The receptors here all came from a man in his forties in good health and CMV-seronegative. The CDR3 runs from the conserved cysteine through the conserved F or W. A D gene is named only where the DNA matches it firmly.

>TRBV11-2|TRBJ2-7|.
TGTGCCAGCAGCTTAGTCAGGGGATCCTACGAGCAGTACTTC
CASSLVRGSYEQYF
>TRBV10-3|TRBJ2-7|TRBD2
TGTGCCATCACCCCAGTAGCGGGAGGGCCTGGGGAGCAGTACTTC
CAITPVAGGPGEQYF
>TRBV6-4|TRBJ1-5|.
TGTGCCAGCAGTGTGCGGGGGCGGAACAATCAGCCCCAGCATTTT
CASSVRGRNNQPQHF
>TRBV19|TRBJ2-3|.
TGTGCCAGTAGTATCAGGGTAGGGGCAGATACGCAGTATTTT
CASSIRVGADTQYF
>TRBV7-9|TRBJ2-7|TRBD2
TGTGCCAGCAGCTTATACAAGCGGGAGAGCTCCTACGAGCAGTACTTC
CASSLYKRESSYEQYF
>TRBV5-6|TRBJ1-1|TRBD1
TGTGCCAGCAGCTTCGGGACAGGGGCATTCACTGAAGCTTTCTTT
CASSFGTGAFTEAFF
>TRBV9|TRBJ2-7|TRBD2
TGTGCCAGCAGCGTAAGCTCTCAGAGCGGGAGGGCCATGCAGTACTTC
CASSVSSQSGRAMQYF
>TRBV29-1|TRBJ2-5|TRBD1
TGCAGCGTCGCTACAGGGGTCCAAGAGACCCAGTACTTC
CSVATGVQETQYF
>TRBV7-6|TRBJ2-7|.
TGTGCCAGCAGCCCGATCTATTCGGACAGCTCAGACGAGCAGTACTTC
CASSPIYSDSSDEQYF
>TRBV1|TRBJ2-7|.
TGCACCAGCAGCCAAAGGGGATCGAGCTCCTACGAGCAGTACTTC
CTSSQRGSSSYEQYF
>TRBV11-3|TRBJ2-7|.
TGTGCCAAAATCCGTGGGGGCTGCTACGAGCAGTACTTC
CAKIRGGCYEQYF